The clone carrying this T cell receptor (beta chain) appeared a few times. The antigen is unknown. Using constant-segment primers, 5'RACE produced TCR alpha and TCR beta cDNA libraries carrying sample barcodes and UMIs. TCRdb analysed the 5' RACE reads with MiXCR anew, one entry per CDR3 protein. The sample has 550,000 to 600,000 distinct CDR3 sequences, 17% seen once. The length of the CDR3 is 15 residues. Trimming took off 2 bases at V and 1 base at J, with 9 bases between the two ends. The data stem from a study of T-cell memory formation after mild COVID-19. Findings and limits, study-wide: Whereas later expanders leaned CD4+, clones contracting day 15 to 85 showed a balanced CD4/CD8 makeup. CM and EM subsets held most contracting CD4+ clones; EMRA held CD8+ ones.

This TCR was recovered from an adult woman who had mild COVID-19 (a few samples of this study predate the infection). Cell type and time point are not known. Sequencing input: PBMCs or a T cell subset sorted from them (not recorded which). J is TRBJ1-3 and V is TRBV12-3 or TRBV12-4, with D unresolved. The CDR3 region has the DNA TGTGCCAGCAGTTTAATGGGCAAATCTGGAAACACCATATATTTT. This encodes CASSLMGKSGNTIYF.